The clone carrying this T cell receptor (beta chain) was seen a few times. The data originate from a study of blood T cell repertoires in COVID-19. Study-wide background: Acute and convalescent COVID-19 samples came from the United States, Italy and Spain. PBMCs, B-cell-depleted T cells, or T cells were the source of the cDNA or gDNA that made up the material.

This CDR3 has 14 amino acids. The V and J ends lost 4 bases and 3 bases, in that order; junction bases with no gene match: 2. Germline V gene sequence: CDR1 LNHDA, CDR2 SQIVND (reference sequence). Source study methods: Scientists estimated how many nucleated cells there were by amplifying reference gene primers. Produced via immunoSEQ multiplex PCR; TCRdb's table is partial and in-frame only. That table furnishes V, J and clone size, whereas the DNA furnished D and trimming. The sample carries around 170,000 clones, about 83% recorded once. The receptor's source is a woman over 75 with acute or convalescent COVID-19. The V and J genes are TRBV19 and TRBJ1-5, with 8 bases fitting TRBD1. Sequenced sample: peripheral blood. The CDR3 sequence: CASSRTGINQPQHF. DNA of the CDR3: TGTGCCAGTAGTAGGACAGGGATCAATCAGCCCCAGCATTTT.